These 11 T cell receptor beta chains were all obtained from the same sample, sequenced in a study of blood T cell repertoires in COVID-19. Clones were sequenced by immunoSEQ multiplex PCR, and TCRdb holds only the in-frame ones, with some missing. This sample has approximately 110,000 clones, with about two thirds found just once. Material: peripheral blood. The receptor set was obtained from a human donor with acute or convalescent COVID-19. The donor label of this sample is uncertain.

This rearrangement joins TRBV5-1 to TRBJ2-3; D remains unclear. V lost 4 bases, J lost 0 bases, and 12 bases lay in between. The CDR3 spans 15 residues. The germline V gene has CDR1 SGHRS and CDR2 YFSETQ. CDR3 sequence (DNA): TGCGCCAGCAGCCAGGCGCTTTCTAGCACAGATACGCAGTATTTT. Encoded protein: CASSQALSSTDTQYF.

The rearrangement joins TRBV19 to TRBJ1-2; no clear D gene. The germline V gene has CDR1 LNHDA and CDR2 SQIVND (reference sequence). V lost 1 base and J lost 3, with 12 bases in between. This CDR3 region has 15 residues. CDR3: CASSIGALADYGYTF. CDR3 in DNA: TGTGCCAGTAGTATAGGGGCCCTGGCCGACTATGGCTACACCTTC.

The chain uses TRBV5-4 and TRBJ1-6; 9 bases line up with TRBD1. The CDR3 covers 16 residues. The trim removed 4 bases at V and 8 bases at J, leaving 10 bases unmatched. CDR1 is SGHNT and CDR2 is YYREEE in the germline V gene (reference sequence). The CDR3 coding sequence is TGTGCCAGCAGCCCTCCTGGACAGGGGCGGGATTCACCCCTCCACTTT. This translates into CASSPPGQGRDSPLHF.

The chain links TRBV3-1 (or the pseudogene TRBV3-2) to TRBJ1-2, with TRBD1 identical over 9 bases. Germline V CDR1 and CDR2: LGHDT, YNNKEL (reference sequence). CDR3 length: 16 residues. V shed 5 bases and J 1 base; nucleotides not matched to a gene: 8. CDR3 coding DNA: TGTGCCAGCAGCTTACGGACAGGGGAGTATAACTATGGCTACACCTTC. Translation: CASSLRTGEYNYGYTF.

The chain carries TRBV30 and TRBJ1-6; D is perhaps TRBD1 (6 bases). The germline gives CDR1 GTSNPN, CDR2 SVGIG (reference sequence). V shed 0 bases and J shed 5 bases, with 8 bases lying between them. The CDR3 is 14 amino acids. This chain's CDR3 is CAWSVQGDNSPLHF. The CDR3, as DNA: TGTGCCTGGAGTGTACAGGGCGATAATTCACCCCTCCACTTT. Supplemented by reference TRBV30 and TRBJ1-6, the full variable domain reads SQTIHQWPATLVQPVGSPLSLECTVEGTSNPNLYWYRQAAGRGLQLLFYSVGIGQISSEVPQNLSASRPQDRQFILSSKKLLLSDSGFYLCAWSVQGDNSPLHFGNGTRLTVT.

This clone was recorded a few times. V is TRBV9 and J is TRBJ2-2; 11 nucleotides agree with TRBD2. CDR1 is SGDLS, CDR2 YYNGEE, per germline. This CDR3 contains 16 residues. The J segment lost 1 base and the V segment lost 4 bases, leaving 3 bases of the junction unmatched. For the CDR3, the DNA is TGTGCCAGCAGCCCAGGGACTAGCGGGAACACCGGGGAGCTGTTTTTT. Protein product: CASSPGTSGNTGELFF.

The chain combines TRBV11-2 with TRBJ2-1, with TRBD2 as a possible D gene (6 bases). Deletions cut 5 bases from V and 0 bases from J, with 8 bases between. Per the germline V gene, CDR1 is SGHAT and CDR2 is FQNNGV. The CDR3 loop spans 14 amino acids. The CDR3 DNA reads TGTGCCAGCAGCCAGGACTACTCCTACAATGAGCAGTTCTTC. Its protein product is CASSQDYSYNEQFF.

The rearrangement links TRBV29-1 to TRBJ1-4; D is ambiguous. V gave up 8 bases and J gave up 8 bases, with 18 bases separating them. Germline CDR1 reads SQVTM; CDR2 reads ANQGSEA. CDR3 length: 13 amino acids. The CDR3 DNA reads TGCAGCTTTGGGTCGGGGATAGGGGAAAAACTGTTTTTT. Translation: CSFGSGIGEKLFF.

V is TRBV7-2 and J is TRBJ2-1; perhaps TRBD2 as D (5 bases). The V gene's germline CDR1 is SGHTA and CDR2 FQGNSA. This CDR3 has 15 amino acids. V dropped 0 bases and J dropped 7 bases, with 13 bases sitting between them. The CDR3 loop is CASSLAPSSRNEQFF. The CDR3, as DNA: TGTGCCAGCAGCTTAGCGCCTAGCTCTAGGAATGAGCAGTTCTTC.

V and J are TRBV18 and TRBJ2-5, with D tentatively TRBD2 (6 bases). This CDR3 comprises 13 residues. Trimming cost V 3 bases and J 4 bases, with 9 bases left between them. Per germline, CDR1 KGHSH and CDR2 LQKENI. CDR3 bases: TGTGCCAGCTCACCCCTGGGGGGAGAGACCCAGTACTTC. It encodes CASSPLGGETQYF.

The chain couples TRBV5-1 to TRBJ2-3, with D unresolved. Germline values: CDR1 SGHRS, CDR2 YFSETQ. Trimming took off 4 bases at V and 8 bases at J, with 17 bases between the two ends. This CDR3 spans 14 amino acids. The CDR3 DNA reads TGCGCCAGCAGCCCTCTACCCCGACAAGGTACGCAGTATTTT. Its protein is CASSPLPRQGTQYF.